These T cell receptor beta chains were read from a single sample in a study of memory CD4+ T cells and cytomegalovirus serostatus. TCRdb's copy holds only in-frame clones and misses some; the assay was immunoSEQ multiplex PCR. There are some 29,000 clones in the sample; around 74% occur only once, and more than 0.5% lies in the top ten. The sequenced sample consisted of memory CD4+ T cells from blood. These receptors were taken from an adult in good health and CMV-seronegative. Some clones in this sample may be carry-over from other donors' samples. The CDR3 runs from the conserved cysteine through the conserved F or W. Fields, in order: J gene, CDR3 length, clone size, V gene, D gene, CDR3 DNA, CDR3 protein. A D gene is named only where the DNA matches it firmly. For some rows the clone size is stated as once, few or many, or as a class when expanded; others skip it.

J: TRBJ1-1
length: 18
size: .
V: TRBV4-3
D: .
DNA: TGCGCCAGCAGCCAACGACCGGACAGCGGGCCTTTGAACACTGAAGCTTTCTTT
CDR3: CASSQRPDSGPLNTEAFF

J: TRBJ1-5
length: 16
size: .
V: TRBV30
D: TRBD1
DNA: TGTGCCTGGAGTCTTTCCTGGACAGGGGGAAATCAGCCCCAGCATTTT
CDR3: CAWSLSWTGGNQPQHF

J: TRBJ2-7
length: 9
size: .
V: TRBV29-1
D: .
DNA: TGTCCGGCGCTCTGCGAGCAGTACTTC
CDR3: CPALCEQYF

J: TRBJ1-2
length: 16
size: .
V: TRBV4-3
D: .
DNA: TGCGCCAGCAGCCAAGCCGGGGAACAACCTAACTATGGCTACACCTTC
CDR3: CASSQAGEQPNYGYTF

J: TRBJ1-1
length: 16
size: .
V: TRBV5-1
D: .
DNA: TGCGCCAGCAGCTCAAACACACAGGGAAGGGGGACTGAAGCTTTCTTT
CDR3: CASSSNTQGRGTEAFF

J: TRBJ1-2
length: 14
size: .
V: TRBV4-1
D: TRBD1
DNA: TGCGCCAGCAGCCAAGGGACAGGGGCTAGTGGCTACACCTTC
CDR3: CASSQGTGASGYTF

J: TRBJ2-1
length: 15
size: .
V: TRBV7-2
D: .
DNA: TGTGCCAGCAGCCCGGCGAGAAGCTCCTACAATGAGCAGTTCTTC
CDR3: CASSPARSSYNEQFF

J: TRBJ1-1
length: 15
size: few
V: TRBV5-6
D: TRBD1
DNA: TGTGCCAGCACCACTACCCGGACAGGGCACACTGAAGCTTTCTTT
CDR3: CASTTTRTGHTEAFF

J: TRBJ1-6
length: 15
size: .
V: TRBV18
D: TRBD1
DNA: TGTGCCAGCTCACCCAGGACAGGCGATAATTCACCCCTCCACTTT
CDR3: CASSPRTGDNSPLHF

J: TRBJ1-2
length: 14
size: .
V: TRBV5-4
D: TRBD1
DNA: TGTGCCAGCAGCTCCACAGGGGGCCGATATGGCTACACCTTC
CDR3: CASSSTGGRYGYTF

J: TRBJ1-1
length: 12
size: once
V: TRBV6-5
D: .
DNA: TGTGCCAGCAGTTTAAGGGGCACTGAAGCTTTCTTT
CDR3: CASSLRGTEAFF

J: TRBJ2-5
length: 13
size: .
V: TRBV19
D: TRBD2
DNA: TGTGCCAGTAGTGTGACTAGCGTAGAGACCCAGTACTTC
CDR3: CASSVTSVETQYF

J: TRBJ2-2
length: 13
size: .
V: TRBV29-1
D: TRBD1
DNA: TGCAGCGCTAAGACAGGGGGCACCGGGGAGCTGTTTTTT
CDR3: CSAKTGGTGELFF

J: TRBJ2-5
length: 14
size: .
V: TRBV7-7
D: TRBD1
DNA: TGTGCTAGCAGCTCGAGACAGGGCCATCAGACCCAGTACTTC
CDR3: CASSSRQGHQTQYF

J: TRBJ1-1
length: 12
size: .
V: TRBV12-5
D: .
DNA: TGTGCTAGTGGTTTGGAGTCGGGGGGAGCTTTCTTT
CDR3: CASGLESGGAFF

J: TRBJ2-5
length: 13
size: .
V: TRBV4-1
D: .
DNA: TGCGCCAGCAGCCAACGCACTTTAGAGACCCAGTACTTC
CDR3: CASSQRTLETQYF

J: TRBJ2-2
length: 17
size: .
V: TRBV19
D: .
DNA: TGTGCCAGTACCGAGACCGGGCCCCGCTTCGCGGCCGGGGAGCTGTTTTTT
CDR3: CASTETGPRFAAGELFF

J: TRBJ1-4
length: 15
size: .
V: TRBV5-1
D: .
DNA: TGCGCCAGCAGGATTAAAACAGGTCCTAATGAAAAACTGTTTTTT
CDR3: CASRIKTGPNEKLFF

J: TRBJ2-1
length: 21
size: .
V: TRBV4-1
D: TRBD2
DNA: TGCGCCAGCAGCCAAGGAGGACGGGGCCTGGAGCGGGGGGGTTCCTACAATGAGCAGTTCTTC
CDR3: CASSQGGRGLERGGSYNEQFF

J: TRBJ1-6
length: 15
size: .
V: TRBV7-2
D: TRBD1
DNA: TGTGCCAGCAGCTTAGACAGGGGAGACAATTCACCCCTCCACTTT
CDR3: CASSLDRGDNSPLHF

J: TRBJ2-3
length: 16
size: .
V: TRBV10-1
D: TRBD2
DNA: TGCGCCAGCAGTGAGTTGACTAGCGGGCTTTCAGATACGCAGTATTTT
CDR3: CASSELTSGLSDTQYF

J: TRBJ2-1
length: 14
size: .
V: TRBV7-7
D: .
DNA: TGTGCTAGCAGCCCCGAACAGGTTTTTGGTGAGCAGTTCTTC
CDR3: CASSPEQVFGEQFF

J: TRBJ2-5
length: 14
size: once
V: TRBV5-1
D: .
DNA: TGCGCCAGCAGCGTCCGGGGAGGCCGGGAGACCCAGTACTTC
CDR3: CASSVRGGRETQYF

J: TRBJ2-5
length: 14
size: once
V: TRBV7-2
D: TRBD2
DNA: TGTGCCAGCAGCTTAGATCCTAGCGGAGAGACCCAGTACTTC
CDR3: CASSLDPSGETQYF

J: TRBJ1-6
length: 14
size: .
V: TRBV6-6
D: .
DNA: TGTGCCAGCAGTGAGACAACGGGGAGGTCACCCCTCCACTTT
CDR3: CASSETTGRSPLHF

J: TRBJ1-1
length: 13
size: .
V: TRBV18
D: .
DNA: TGTGCCAGCTCACCTCAGACGAACACTGAAGCTTTCTTT
CDR3: CASSPQTNTEAFF

J: TRBJ2-5
length: 11
size: .
V: TRBV7-9
D: .
DNA: TGTGCCAGCGTCAGGGAAGAGACCCAGTACTTC
CDR3: CASVREETQYF

J: TRBJ1-5
length: 16
size: .
V: TRBV27
D: TRBD1
DNA: TGTGCCAGCAGTCCACCCCGGACAGGGGGCAGTCAGCCCCAGCATTTT
CDR3: CASSPPRTGGSQPQHF

J: TRBJ1-5
length: 15
size: .
V: TRBV2
D: .
DNA: TGTGCCAGCAGGGGCGGGGACCTTAGCAATCAGCCCCAGCATTTT
CDR3: CASRGGDLSNQPQHF

J: TRBJ1-6
length: 14
size: .
V: TRBV5-1
D: .
DNA: TGCGCCAGCAGCTTCGTGCAGTCTAATTCACCCCTCCACTTT
CDR3: CASSFVQSNSPLHF

J: TRBJ2-5
length: 16
size: .
V: TRBV6-6
D: TRBD1
DNA: TGTGCCAGCAGTTTTGCGTCGGGACAGGGAGGGGAGACCCAGTACTTC
CDR3: CASSFASGQGGETQYF

J: TRBJ1-1
length: 12
size: .
V: TRBV29-1
D: TRBD1
DNA: TGCAGCGCGGAACACAGGGGCACTGAAGCTTTCTTT
CDR3: CSAEHRGTEAFF

J: TRBJ1-1
length: 16
size: once
V: TRBV7-9
D: .
DNA: TGTGCCAGCAGCCAATTACAATTAAGACCGAACACTGAAGCTTTCTTT
CDR3: CASSQLQLRPNTEAFF

J: TRBJ1-6
length: 14
size: .
V: TRBV10-1
D: .
DNA: TGCGCCAGCAGTGACCGATCCCTCGATTCACCCCTCCACTTT
CDR3: CASSDRSLDSPLHF

J: TRBJ1-3
length: 18
size: .
V: TRBV9
D: .
DNA: TGTGCCAGCAGCGTAGGGCTTGGGGGGCAAATGGCTGGAAACACCATATATTTT
CDR3: CASSVGLGGQMAGNTIYF

J: TRBJ2-3
length: 14
size: .
V: TRBV7-9
D: .
DNA: TGTGCCAGCAGCTTAAGGGGGTCGGCAGATACGCAGTATTTT
CDR3: CASSLRGSADTQYF

J: TRBJ2-7
length: 15
size: .
V: TRBV28
D: .
DNA: TGTGCCAGCAGTTTAATAGGACAGAGCTCCTACGAGCAGTACTTC
CDR3: CASSLIGQSSYEQYF

J: TRBJ2-7
length: 17
size: .
V: TRBV19
D: .
DNA: TGTGCCAGTAGTATGGGACGGACTCGCTCGAGCTCCTACGAGCAGTACTTC
CDR3: CASSMGRTRSSSYEQYF

J: TRBJ2-7
length: 14
size: .
V: TRBV18
D: .
DNA: TGTGCCAGCTCACCAGGGGTCGGAGACTACGAGCAGTACTTC
CDR3: CASSPGVGDYEQYF

J: TRBJ2-2
length: 14
size: once
V: TRBV6-6
D: .
DNA: TGTGCCAGCACCCAACTACAGGGAACCGGGGAGCTGTTTTTT
CDR3: CASTQLQGTGELFF

J: TRBJ1-6
length: 14
size: .
V: TRBV30
D: .
DNA: TGTGCCTGGCGTCGGGGCCTCTATAATTCACCCCTCCACTTT
CDR3: CAWRRGLYNSPLHF

J: TRBJ1-5
length: 13
size: .
V: TRBV4-1
D: .
DNA: TGCGCCAGCAGCCAAGGCTGGAATCAGCCCCAGCATTTT
CDR3: CASSQGWNQPQHF

J: TRBJ1-2
length: 15
size: .
V: TRBV6-1
D: .
DNA: TGTGCCAGCACTGTCGGAGGGGCCTTGGGCTATGGCTACACCTTC
CDR3: CASTVGGALGYGYTF

J: TRBJ1-1
length: 14
size: once
V: TRBV6-5
D: .
DNA: TGTGCCAGCAGTTATAAGGGGGGGATGACTGAAGCTTTCTTT
CDR3: CASSYKGGMTEAFF

J: TRBJ1-1
length: 15
size: .
V: TRBV5-1
D: TRBD1
DNA: TGCGCCAGCAGCTTATATGGACAGGGTGGAACTGAAGCTTTCTTT
CDR3: CASSLYGQGGTEAFF

J: TRBJ1-4
length: 14
size: few
V: TRBV7-9
D: .
DNA: TGTGCCAGCAGCACCAGTGGTACCCATGAAAAACTGTTTTTT
CDR3: CASSTSGTHEKLFF

J: TRBJ2-5
length: 13
size: .
V: TRBV30
D: .
DNA: TGTGCCTGGAGTGCTGGACTGGAGACTACACAGTACTTC
CDR3: CAWSAGLETTQYF

J: TRBJ1-1
length: 16
size: .
V: TRBV19
D: .
DNA: TGTGCCAGTACCTCTCTCCCGGCGGGGGATGACACTGAAGCTTTCTTT
CDR3: CASTSLPAGDDTEAFF

J: TRBJ2-3
length: 13
size: .
V: TRBV19
D: .
DNA: TGTGCCAGTAGTCAGAACCGGCGGGATACGCAGTATTTT
CDR3: CASSQNRRDTQYF

J: TRBJ2-1
length: 13
size: .
V: TRBV7-9
D: .
DNA: TGTGCCAGCAGCTTGAAACAGACCGATGAGCAGTTCTTC
CDR3: CASSLKQTDEQFF

J: TRBJ1-1
length: 15
size: few
V: TRBV18
D: .
DNA: TGTGCCAGCTCACCACTCGGGAGAAGAGGGGCTGAAGCTTTCTTT
CDR3: CASSPLGRRGAEAFF

J: TRBJ2-3
length: 15
size: .
V: TRBV18
D: TRBD2
DNA: TGTGCCAGCTCTGCGACTAGCGGGGTAACAGATACGCAGTATTTT
CDR3: CASSATSGVTDTQYF

J: TRBJ2-1
length: 19
size: few
V: TRBV23-1
D: TRBD1
DNA: TGCGCCAGCAGTCAATCGCGACGCCCGGCCAGGGGGCTGGGAAATGAGCAGTTCTTC
CDR3: CASSQSRRPARGLGNEQFF

J: TRBJ1-3
length: 15
size: .
V: TRBV19
D: TRBD1
DNA: TGTGCCAGTAGTAACGCGGCCAGGGGGCGAAACACCATATATTTT
CDR3: CASSNAARGRNTIYF

J: TRBJ1-1
length: 15
size: few
V: TRBV30
D: .
DNA: TGTGCCTGGAGTGGGGACAACCAAATGAACACTGAAGCTTTCTTT
CDR3: CAWSGDNQMNTEAFF

J: TRBJ2-7
length: 14
size: .
V: TRBV5-1
D: TRBD1
DNA: TGCGCCAGCAGCTCGACAGGGGGCTCGATCGAGCAGTACTTC
CDR3: CASSSTGGSIEQYF